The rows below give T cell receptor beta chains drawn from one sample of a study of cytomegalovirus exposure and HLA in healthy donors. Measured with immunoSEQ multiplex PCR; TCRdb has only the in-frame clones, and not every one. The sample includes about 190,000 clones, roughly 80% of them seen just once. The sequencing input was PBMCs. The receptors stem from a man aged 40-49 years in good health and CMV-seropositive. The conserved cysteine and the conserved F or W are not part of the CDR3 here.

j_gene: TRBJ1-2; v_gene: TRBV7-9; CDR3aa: ASSLGAGSDYGYT
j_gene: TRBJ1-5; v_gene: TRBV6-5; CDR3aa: ASSFHSNQLQH
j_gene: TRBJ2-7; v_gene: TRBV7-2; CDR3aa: ASSLSRDRGTYEQY
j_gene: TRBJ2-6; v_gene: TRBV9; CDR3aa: ASSVVPSQPSGANVLT
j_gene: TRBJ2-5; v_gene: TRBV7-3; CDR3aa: ASSVAGGTQETQY
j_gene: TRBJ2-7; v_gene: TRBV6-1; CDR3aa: ASSEKVRSSYEQY
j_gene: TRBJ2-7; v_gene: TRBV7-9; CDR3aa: ASSERGWTGTYEQY
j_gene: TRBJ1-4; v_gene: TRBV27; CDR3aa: ASSVGQPGNEKLF
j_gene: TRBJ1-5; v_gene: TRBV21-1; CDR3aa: ASSKVGGFHSNQPQH
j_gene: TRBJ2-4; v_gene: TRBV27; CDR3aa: ASSLDPRQGIAKNIQY
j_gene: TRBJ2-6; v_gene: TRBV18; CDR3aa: ASSPNQGQGAGGANVLT
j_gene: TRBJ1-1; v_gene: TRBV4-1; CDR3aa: ASSRRGDRVTEAF
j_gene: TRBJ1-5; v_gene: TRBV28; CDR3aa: ATRDRGLSGSNQPQH
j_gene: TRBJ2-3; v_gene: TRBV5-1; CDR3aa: ASQRQGWVTDTQY
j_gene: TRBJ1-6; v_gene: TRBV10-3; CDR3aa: AISEKLGQGASPLH
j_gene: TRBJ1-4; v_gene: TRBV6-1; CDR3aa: ASSPAANEKLF
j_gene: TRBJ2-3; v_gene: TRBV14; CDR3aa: ASSLQWAGQADTQY
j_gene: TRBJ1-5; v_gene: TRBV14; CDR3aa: ASSKEGRANQPQH
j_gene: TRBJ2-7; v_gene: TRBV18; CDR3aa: ASSPMTSGSGEQY
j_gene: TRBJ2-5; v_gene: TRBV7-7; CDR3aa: ASSLGGLQGAGETQY
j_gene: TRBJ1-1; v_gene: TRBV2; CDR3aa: ASSLDVGQGEGAF
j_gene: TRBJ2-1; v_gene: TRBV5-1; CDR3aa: ASSRSGDREQF
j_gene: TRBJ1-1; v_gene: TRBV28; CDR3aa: ASSPAPNLRQAMNTEAF
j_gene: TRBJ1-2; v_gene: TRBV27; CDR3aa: ASSSLEDRRWLHT
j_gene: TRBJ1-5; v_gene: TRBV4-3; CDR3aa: ASSPTRTSNQPQH
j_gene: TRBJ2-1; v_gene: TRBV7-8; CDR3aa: ASSSPQGTSNEQF
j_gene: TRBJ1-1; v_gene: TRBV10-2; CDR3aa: ASREAIENTEAF
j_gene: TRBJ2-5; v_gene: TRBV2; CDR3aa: ASRPGLAGTQETQY
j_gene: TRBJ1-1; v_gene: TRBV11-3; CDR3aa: ASSLGPVNTEAF
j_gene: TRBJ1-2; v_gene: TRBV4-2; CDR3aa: ASSPRGDGYT
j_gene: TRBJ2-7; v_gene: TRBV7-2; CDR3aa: ASSLEGATGAYEQY
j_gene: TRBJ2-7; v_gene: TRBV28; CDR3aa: ASSLSRTGDYEQY
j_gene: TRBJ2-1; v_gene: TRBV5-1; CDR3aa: ASDQQGPRNEQF
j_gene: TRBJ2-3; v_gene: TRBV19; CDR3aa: ASSTTLLSSTDTQY
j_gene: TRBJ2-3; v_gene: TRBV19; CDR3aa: ASSTRDTSDTQY
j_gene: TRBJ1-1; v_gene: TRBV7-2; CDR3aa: ASSFRGGTEAF
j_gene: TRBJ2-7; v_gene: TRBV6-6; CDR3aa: ASSYGGASYEQY
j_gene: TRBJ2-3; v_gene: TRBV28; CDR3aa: ASSRRTGDTQY
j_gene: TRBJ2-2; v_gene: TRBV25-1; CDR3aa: ASSEKLDTGELF
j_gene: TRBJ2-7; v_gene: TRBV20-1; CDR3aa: SASRGEQY
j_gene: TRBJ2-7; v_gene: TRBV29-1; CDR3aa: SVLDSHNSYEQY
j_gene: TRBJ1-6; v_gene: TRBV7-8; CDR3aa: ASSLGDRLSSYNSPLH
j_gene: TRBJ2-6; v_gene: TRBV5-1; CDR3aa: ASSPSGGQGANVLT
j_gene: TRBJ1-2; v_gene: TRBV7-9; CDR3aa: ASSPNDYGYT
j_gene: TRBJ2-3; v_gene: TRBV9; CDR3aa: ASSVGPSGGASVDTQY
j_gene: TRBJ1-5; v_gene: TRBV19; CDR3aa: ATVPGYNQPQH
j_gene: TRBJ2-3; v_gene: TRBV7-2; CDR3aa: ASSLGGGRKTDTQY
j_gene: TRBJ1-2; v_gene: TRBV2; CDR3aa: ASSGRENYGYT
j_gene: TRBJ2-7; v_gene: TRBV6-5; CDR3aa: ASSYSGAGTYEQY
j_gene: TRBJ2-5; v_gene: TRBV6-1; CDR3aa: ASSGAGGESRQY
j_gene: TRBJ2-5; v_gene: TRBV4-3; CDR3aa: ASSHRLAGASPETQY
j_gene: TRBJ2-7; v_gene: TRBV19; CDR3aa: ASSTDRISYEQY
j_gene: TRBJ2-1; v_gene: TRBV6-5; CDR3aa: ASTGQLDNEQF
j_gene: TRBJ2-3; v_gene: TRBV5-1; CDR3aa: ASSLYIRGAADTQY
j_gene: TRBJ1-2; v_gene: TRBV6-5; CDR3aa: ATHHGTAYGYT
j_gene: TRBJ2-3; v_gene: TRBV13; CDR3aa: ASSFSRGTDTQY
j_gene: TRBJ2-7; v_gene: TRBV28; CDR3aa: ASSLGQVEQY
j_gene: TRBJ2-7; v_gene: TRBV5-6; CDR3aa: ASSFMDRGEQY
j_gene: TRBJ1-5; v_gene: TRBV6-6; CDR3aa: ASSYGQEYSNQPQH
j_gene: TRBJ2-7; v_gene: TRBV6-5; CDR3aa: ASSYSTGPYEQY